The rows below give T cell receptor beta chains drawn from one sample of a study of blood T cell repertoires in COVID-19. Measured with immunoSEQ multiplex PCR; TCRdb has only the in-frame clones, and not every one. The data contain roughly 140,000 clones, 81% of them singletons. The sequenced sample consisted of peripheral blood. The source of these receptors is a human donor in a cohort sampled during active COVID-19. Both conserved end residues are part of each CDR3. Fields, in order: V gene, D gene, clone size, J gene, CDR3 protein, CDR3 DNA. The D gene is left open where the match is weak. Some rows have no size entry. The others give once, few or many, or a class for an expanded clone.

TRBV5-4	TRBD2	.	TRBJ2-1	CASSLKREIYNEQFF	TGTGCCAGCAGCTTGAAGCGGGAGATATACAATGAGCAGTTCTTC
TRBV20-1	TRBD2	.	TRBJ2-7	CSASGLAGGVVPSF	TGCAGTGCTAGTGGTCTAGCGGGAGGTGTGGTCCCTTCCTTC
TRBV29-1	.	.	TRBJ1-2	CSVGPGNYGYTF	TGCAGCGTTGGGCCAGGGAACTATGGCTACACCTTC
TRBV7-8	TRBD1	few	TRBJ2-7	CASSFANRGASYEQYF	TGTGCCAGCAGCTTCGCCAACAGGGGGGCTTCCTACGAGCAGTACTTC
TRBV7-8	.	.	TRBJ2-7	CASSLAGVSSYEQYF	TGTGCCAGCAGCTTAGCGGGAGTCAGCTCCTACGAGCAGTACTTC
TRBV6-2/TRBV6-3	.	.	TRBJ1-2	CASSYFGARFYTF	TGTGCCAGCAGTTACTTTGGCGCCAGGTTCTACACCTTC
TRBV6-1	.	.	TRBJ2-7	CASSDWASRTYEQYF	TGTGCCAGCAGTGATTGGGCCTCCCGTACCTACGAGCAGTACTTC
TRBV5-1	TRBD1	once	TRBJ1-2	CASSLEGTATYGYTF	TGCGCCAGCAGCTTGGAGGGGACAGCCACCTATGGCTACACCTTC
TRBV20-1	.	.	TRBJ2-7	CSATPKVEQYF	TGCAGTGCCACCCCTAAAGTCGAGCAGTACTTC
TRBV18	TRBD2	.	TRBJ2-4	CASSPGLAGPGTLAKNIQYF	TGTGCCAGCTCTCCGGGACTAGCGGGACCTGGGACCTTAGCCAAAAACATTCAGTACTTC
TRBV3-1/TRBV3-2	.	.	TRBJ1-4	CAAGTTEKLFF	TGTGCCGCGGGGACCACTGAAAAACTGTTTTTT
TRBV27	TRBD1	few	TRBJ1-2	CASNRQGANYGYTF	TGTGCCAGCAACCGACAGGGGGCGAACTATGGCTACACCTTC
TRBV27	.	.	TRBJ2-3	CASPSSIGSPPDTQYF	TGTGCCAGCCCCTCATCAATCGGGAGTCCTCCAGATACGCAGTATTTT
TRBV9	TRBD2	.	TRBJ2-7	CASSVGSGNPYEQYF	TGTGCCAGCAGCGTAGGAAGCGGGAACCCCTACGAGCAGTACTTC
TRBV11-2	.	.	TRBJ2-7	CASSLQGKEYF	TGTGCCAGCAGCTTACAGGGAAAGGAGTACTTC
TRBV5-6	.	.	TRBJ1-2	CASSLYEIAGRYGYTF	TGTGCCAGCAGCTTGTATGAAATTGCAGGGCGCTATGGCTACACCTTC
TRBV3-1/TRBV3-2	.	.	TRBJ2-1	CASSQGASYNEQFF	TGTGCCAGCAGCCAAGGAGCATCCTACAATGAGCAGTTCTTC
TRBV12-5	TRBD2	.	TRBJ2-3	CASGKTSGASTDTQYF	TGTGCTAGTGGTAAAACTAGCGGAGCCTCCACAGATACGCAGTATTTT
TRBV5-6	TRBD1	few	TRBJ2-1	CASSLGGQGVYNEQFF	TGTGCCAGCAGCTTGGGGGGACAGGGCGTCTACAATGAGCAGTTCTTC
TRBV6-2/TRBV6-3	TRBD1	.	TRBJ2-5	CASSYLYTTGLQETQYF	TGTGCCAGCAGTTACTTATATACGACAGGGCTCCAAGAGACCCAGTACTTC
TRBV14	TRBD1	.	TRBJ2-7	CASSPGTGGYEQYF	TGTGCCAGCAGCCCAGGGACAGGGGGCTACGAGCAGTACTTC
TRBV2	TRBD1	.	TRBJ1-5	CASGGTGGYQPQHF	TGTGCCAGCGGGGGGACAGGGGGTTATCAGCCCCAGCATTTT
TRBV6-5	TRBD1	.	TRBJ2-1	CASRGTGNFNEQFF	TGTGCCAGCAGAGGGACAGGGAACTTCAATGAGCAGTTCTTC
TRBV27	.	.	TRBJ1-2	CASSLRGGGRPNYGYTF	TGTGCCAGCAGTTTGAGGGGAGGGGGGCGACCAAACTATGGCTACACCTTC
TRBV28	TRBD1	.	TRBJ1-4	CATQGAANEKLFF	TGTGCCACCCAGGGGGCTGCTAATGAAAAACTGTTTTTT
TRBV6-6	.	few	TRBJ1-6	CASSGTGISPLHF	TGTGCCAGCAGTGGCACAGGGATTTCACCCCTCCACTTT
TRBV6-6	TRBD1	.	TRBJ1-6	CASSYSGTGTSPLHF	TGTGCCAGCAGTTACTCTGGGACAGGCACTTCACCCCTCCACTTT
TRBV28	.	.	TRBJ1-3	CASSFVIGQISGNTIYF	TGTGCCAGCAGTTTCGTCATAGGACAGATCTCTGGAAACACCATATATTTT
TRBV28	TRBD1	.	TRBJ1-2	CASSSQGNRLYGYTF	TGTGCCAGCAGTTCACAGGGGAACCGACTCTATGGCTACACCTTC
TRBV7-2	.	.	TRBJ2-5	CASSPPSGLKTQYF	TGTGCCAGCAGCCCACCCTCCGGGTTGAAGACCCAGTACTTC
TRBV19	.	.	TRBJ1-4	CASSMNRDELFF	TGTGCCAGTAGTATGAACAGGGACGAGCTGTTTTTT
TRBV5-1	TRBD2	.	TRBJ2-1	CASSLGREANEQFF	TGCGCCAGCAGCTTGGGGCGGGAGGCCAATGAGCAGTTCTTC
TRBV28	TRBD1	.	TRBJ1-3	CASRTGQGYGNTIYF	TGTGCCAGCAGGACGGGACAGGGGTATGGAAACACCATATATTTT
TRBV19	.	.	TRBJ2-6	CASSMYPQGSGANVLTF	TGTGCCAGTAGTATGTATCCCCAGGGCTCTGGGGCCAACGTCCTGACTTTC
TRBV6-6	.	.	TRBJ2-5	CASSYVGGGETQYF	TGTGCCAGCAGTTACGTGGGAGGGGGAGAGACCCAGTACTTC
TRBV2	.	.	TRBJ2-5	CASSESTDRQTPYF	TGTGCCAGCAGTGAATCGACTGACCGACAGACTCCGTACTTC
TRBV15	TRBD1	once	TRBJ2-5	CATSRDSTGREETQYF	TGTGCCACCAGCAGAGATTCGACAGGGAGAGAAGAGACCCAGTACTTC
TRBV27	.	.	TRBJ2-1	CASSSGPYNEQFF	TGTGCCAGCAGTTCGGGTCCCTACAATGAGCAGTTCTTC
TRBV5-8	TRBD2	.	TRBJ2-7	CASSWGGLGLAEQYF	TGTGCCAGCAGCTGGGGGGGACTAGGGCTGGCCGAGCAGTACTTC
TRBV3-1/TRBV3-2	.	.	TRBJ2-7	CASSHPREGRQYF	TGTGCCAGCAGCCATCCCCGAGAGGGAAGGCAGTACTTC
TRBV2	.	.	TRBJ2-1	CASTSMGQAYNEQFF	TGTGCCAGCACCTCAATGGGGCAGGCCTACAATGAGCAGTTCTTC
TRBV7-5	.	few	TRBJ1-1	CVRSLGPGTGVRGEF	TGTGTCAGAAGCTTAGGTCCCGGGACAGGGGTCCGCGGGGAGTTT
TRBV28	.	.	TRBJ1-1	CASSPAGPGAEAFF	TGTGCCAGCAGTCCTGCAGGGCCCGGAGCTGAAGCTTTCTTT
TRBV7-9	.	.	TRBJ1-1	CASSEQGNTEAFF	TGTGCCAGCAGCGAACAGGGGAACACTGAAGCTTTCTTT
TRBV19	TRBD2	.	TRBJ2-1	CASRLAGDLEQFF	TGTGCCAGTAGACTAGCGGGGGACCTAGAGCAGTTCTTC
TRBV7-2	.	.	TRBJ2-5	CASSLGQGFEETQYF	TGTGCCAGCAGCTTAGGCCAGGGCTTCGAAGAGACCCAGTACTTC
TRBV28	.	.	TRBJ1-4	CASSLSGFAEKLFF	TGTGCCAGCAGTTTATCCGGGTTTGCGGAAAAACTGTTTTTT
TRBV6-2/TRBV6-3	TRBD2	.	TRBJ2-5	CASSYSRLLAGVETQYF	TGTGCCAGCAGTTACTCGAGGTTGCTAGCGGGAGTTGAGACCCAGTACTTC
TRBV27	.	.	TRBJ2-5	CASSFTGLETQYF	TGTGCCAGCAGTTTTACAGGGCTAGAGACCCAGTACTTC
TRBV19	.	.	TRBJ1-2	CASSMEQGHSNYGYTF	TGTGCCAGTAGTATGGAACAGGGACACTCGAACTATGGCTACACCTTC
TRBV19	TRBD2	.	TRBJ2-7	CASSALAGVNEQYF	TGTGCCAGTAGCGCACTAGCGGGAGTCAACGAGCAGTACTTC
TRBV24-1	.	.	TRBJ2-5	CATSAGETQYF	TGTGCCACCAGTGCCGGGGAGACCCAGTACTTC
TRBV19	TRBD1	.	TRBJ2-7	CASSMGPVTGPYEQYF	TGTGCCAGTAGTATGGGCCCCGTGACAGGGCCCTACGAGCAGTACTTC
TRBV15	.	.	TRBJ2-1	CATSRVMTIINEQFF	TGTGCCACCAGCAGAGTTATGACTATCATCAATGAGCAGTTCTTC
TRBV7-7	TRBD2	.	TRBJ2-5	CASSLESSGYQETQYF	TGTGCCAGCAGCTTAGAATCTAGCGGATACCAAGAGACCCAGTACTTC
TRBV14	.	once	TRBJ1-2	CASSPGQWVSGYTF	TGTGCCAGCAGCCCAGGACAGTGGGTGTCCGGCTACACCTTC
TRBV19	TRBD2	.	TRBJ2-1	CASSILAGGPDEQFF	TGTGCCAGTAGTATCCTAGCGGGAGGGCCCGATGAGCAGTTCTTC
TRBV6-5	.	.	TRBJ1-5	CASSYSGAQPQHF	TGTGCCAGCAGTTACTCAGGGGCTCAGCCCCAGCATTTT
TRBV6-6	.	once	TRBJ2-7	CASSYSLRWTYEQYF	TGTGCCAGCAGTTACTCGTTGAGGTGGACCTACGAGCAGTACTTC